These T cell receptor beta chains were read from a single sample in a study of a mutant IDH1 vaccine in newly diagnosed glioma. The antigens these receptors bind are not known. The protocol was immunoSEQ multiplex PCR, while the TCRdb copy is restricted to in-frame clones and leaves out a portion. The sample lists about 85,000 clones, roughly 91% occurring once. The sequencing used PBMCs, collected from a glioma patient whose treatment included an IDH1 peptide vaccine. Receptor source: a woman in her 50s with glioma. CDR3s include the opening cysteine and the closing phenylalanine or tryptophan. Each record gives: CDR3 protein, CDR3 DNA, D gene, J gene, clone size, V gene. A D gene is named only where the DNA matches it firmly. Some rows mark clone size as missing; the rest say once, few, many or name a class of expanded clone.

CASSLKRLAGLETQYF	TGTGCCAGCAGCTTAAAAAGACTAGCGGGATTGGAGACCCAGTACTTC	TRBD2	TRBJ2-5	NA	TRBV11-2
CASSSLGLYEQYF	TGCGCCAGCAGCTCTCTGGGGCTCTACGAGCAGTACTTC	NA	TRBJ2-7	NA	TRBV5-1
CASSRGTGSNQPQHF	TGTGCCAGCAGCCGAGGGACAGGTTCAAATCAGCCCCAGCATTTT	TRBD1	TRBJ1-5	NA	TRBV11-1
CASSHGSRNTIYF	TGCGCCAGCAGTCACGGATCAAGAAACACCATATATTTT	NA	TRBJ1-3	NA	TRBV5-1
CASTSTGLVYGYTF	TGTGCCAGCACCTCGACAGGGTTGGTCTATGGCTACACCTTC	TRBD1	TRBJ1-2	NA	TRBV7-2
CASSSTPGQPEGYEQYF	TGTGCCAGCAGTTCTACTCCGGGACAGCCCGAGGGCTACGAGCAGTACTTC	TRBD1	TRBJ2-7	NA	TRBV28
CASRRDRTLFF	TGTGCCAGCAGAAGGGACAGAACACTGTTTTTT	TRBD1	TRBJ2-2	NA	TRBV5-4
CASSARHTDTQYF	TGTGCCAGCAGCGCCCGGCACACAGATACGCAGTATTTT	NA	TRBJ2-3	once	TRBV9
CASSRSGASEKLFF	TGTGCCAGCAGTCGCTCAGGGGCTAGCGAAAAGCTGTTTTTT	NA	TRBJ1-4	NA	TRBV28
CASSVGLATYNEQFF	TGTGCCAGCAGTGTCGGACTAGCTACCTACAATGAGCAGTTCTTC	TRBD2	TRBJ2-1	once	TRBV6-4
CASSVDSGAGETQYF	TGTGCCAGCAGCGTAGATTCTGGGGCTGGAGAGACCCAGTACTTC	NA	TRBJ2-5	once	TRBV9
CASSQEGSSGFVNEQFF	TGTGCCAGCAGCCAAGAAGGCTCTAGCGGGTTTGTTAATGAGCAGTTCTTC	TRBD2	TRBJ2-1	NA	TRBV4-2
CASSPLRGPGELFF	TGTGCCAGCAGTCCCCTAAGGGGGCCCGGGGAGCTGTTTTTT	TRBD1	TRBJ2-2	NA	TRBV6-6
CASSLGSWASGYFTDTQYF	TGTGCCAGCAGCTTAGGGAGTTGGGCTAGCGGGTATTTCACAGATACGCAGTATTTT	TRBD2	TRBJ2-3	NA	TRBV7-9
CASSVDPAGDREQYF	TGTGCCAGCAGCGTAGATCCAGCGGGAGACCGAGAGCAGTACTTC	TRBD2	TRBJ2-7	NA	TRBV9
CASSFVQGQEQYF	TGTGCCAGCAGTTTTGTGCAGGGTCAAGAGCAGTACTTC	NA	TRBJ2-7	NA	TRBV27
CASSRGDRQPQHF	TGTGCCAGCAGCCGGGGGGATAGGCAGCCCCAGCATTTT	NA	TRBJ1-5	NA	TRBV11-2
CASSAGQAYEQYF	TGTGCCAGTAGTGCCGGACAAGCCTACGAGCAGTACTTC	NA	TRBJ2-7	NA	TRBV19
CASSEGQPRGNQPQHF	TGTGCCAGCAGCGAGGGACAGCCTCGTGGCAATCAGCCCCAGCATTTT	TRBD1	TRBJ1-5	NA	TRBV28
CASSLSGSSYNEQFF	TGCGCCAGCAGCCTTAGCGGGAGCTCCTACAATGAGCAGTTCTTC	TRBD2	TRBJ2-1	NA	TRBV5-1
CASSRPQRFPTTGTQYF	TGTGCCAGCAGTCGCCCCCAGCGGTTTCCTACTACGGGTACGCAGTATTTT	NA	TRBJ2-3	once	TRBV27
CASSLGTSLHEQYF	TGCGCCAGCAGCTTGGGGACTAGCTTACACGAGCAGTACTTC	TRBD2	TRBJ2-7	NA	TRBV5-1
CATSLEGGRETQYF	TGTGCCACCAGCCTAGAGGGGGGTAGAGAGACCCAGTACTTC	NA	TRBJ2-5	NA	TRBV15
CASSLGGRDINYGYTF	TGTGCCAGCAGTTTGGGGGGGCGGGACATTAACTATGGCTACACCTTC	NA	TRBJ1-2	once	TRBV28
CSVEEYGVRGGNQPQHF	TGCAGCGTTGAAGAATACGGGGTTCGGGGAGGTAATCAGCCCCAGCATTTT	NA	TRBJ1-5	NA	TRBV29-1
CASSFRREGSGNTIYF	TGTGCCAGCAGCTTTCGTCGGGAGGGATCTGGAAACACCATATATTTT	NA	TRBJ1-3	NA	TRBV5-4
CASSLPGYTDTQYF	TGCGCCAGCAGCTTACCGGGTTACACAGATACGCAGTATTTT	NA	TRBJ2-3	NA	TRBV5-1
CASSWWGQNTGELFF	TGTGCCAGCAGCTGGTGGGGGCAGAACACCGGGGAGCTGTTTTTT	NA	TRBJ2-2	NA	TRBV7-2
CASSPPAKNIQYF	TGCGCCAGCAGCCCCCCAGCCAAAAACATTCAGTACTTC	NA	TRBJ2-4	NA	TRBV5-1
CASSVKTSGRAVEQFF	TGTGCCAGCAGCGTGAAGACTAGCGGGAGGGCAGTTGAGCAGTTCTTC	TRBD2	TRBJ2-1	NA	TRBV9
CASSPLTTGRETQYF	TGTGCCAGCTCACCACTGACGACGGGTCGGGAGACCCAGTACTTC	NA	TRBJ2-5	NA	TRBV18
CASSLGDSYNSPLHF	TGTGCCAGCAGCCTGGGAGACTCCTATAATTCACCCCTCCACTTT	NA	TRBJ1-6	NA	TRBV7-9
CASSRGQGGSTGELFF	TGTGCCAGCAGCCGGGGACAGGGGGGTAGCACCGGGGAGCTGTTTTTT	TRBD1	TRBJ2-2	NA	TRBV4-2
CASSSTPGQGFVADTQYF	TGTGCCAGCAGCTCGACCCCGGGACAGGGTTTTGTTGCAGATACGCAGTATTTT	TRBD1	TRBJ2-3	NA	TRBV7-6
CASTAGQVRRGYTF	TGTGCCAGCACCGCAGGACAGGTCCGTCGGGGCTACACCTTC	TRBD1	TRBJ1-2	NA	TRBV6-1
CASSEMGQGNEQYF	TGTGCCAGCAGCGAAATGGGACAGGGAAACGAGCAGTACTTC	TRBD1	TRBJ2-7	NA	TRBV7-9
CASSEGGDHQPQHF	TGTGCCAGCAGTGAGGGGGGCGATCATCAGCCCCAGCATTTT	NA	TRBJ1-5	NA	TRBV6-1
CASSRTSGANVLTF	TGTGCCAGCAGTCGAACCTCTGGGGCCAACGTCCTGACTTTC	NA	TRBJ2-6	NA	TRBV25-1
CASNHGGNSGNTIYF	TGTGCCAGCAATCACGGGGGCAACTCTGGAAACACCATATATTTT	NA	TRBJ1-3	NA	TRBV6-1
CASSAELTSGIYNEQFF	TGTGCCAGCAGCGCCGAGTTGACTAGCGGGATATACAATGAGCAGTTCTTC	TRBD2	TRBJ2-1	NA	TRBV9
CATSRQALEAEQYF	TGTGCCACCAGCCGTCAGGCACTAGAAGCCGAGCAGTACTTC	NA	TRBJ2-7	once	TRBV15
CASSVGLAGRSYNEQFF	TGTGCCAGCAGCGTAGGGCTAGCGGGAAGGTCCTACAATGAGCAGTTCTTC	TRBD2	TRBJ2-1	NA	TRBV9
CASSPGGGTDTQYF	TGTGCCAGCAGTCCCGGAGGAGGCACAGATACGCAGTATTTT	NA	TRBJ2-3	NA	TRBV28
CASSPNDRGTGYGYTF	TGCGCCAGCAGCCCAAATGACAGGGGGACGGGATATGGCTACACCTTC	TRBD1	TRBJ1-2	NA	TRBV5-1
CASAWVHNEQFF	TGTGCCAGCGCATGGGTTCATAATGAGCAGTTCTTC	NA	TRBJ2-1	NA	TRBV6-6
CASSLQDKAQYF	TGTGCCAGCAGCTTACAGGATAAGGCCCAGTACTTC	NA	TRBJ2-5	NA	TRBV7-9
CASSRDGEAFF	TGTGCCAGCAGCCGGGACGGCGAAGCTTTCTTT	NA	TRBJ1-1	few	TRBV2
CASTLGLAGVNEQFF	TGTGCCAGCACCCTAGGACTAGCGGGAGTGAATGAGCAGTTCTTC	TRBD2	TRBJ2-1	once	TRBV6-5
CASKNDRNTEAFF	TGTGCCAGCAAGAACGACAGGAACACTGAAGCTTTCTTT	NA	TRBJ1-1	NA	TRBV9
CASSHAPGREGLDEQFF	TGTGCCAGCAGCCACGCCCCGGGGCGGGAGGGGTTAGATGAGCAGTTCTTC	TRBD2	TRBJ2-1	NA	TRBV4-2
CASRQEGNTGELFF	TGCGCCAGCAGACAAGAAGGGAACACCGGGGAGCTGTTTTTT	NA	TRBJ2-2	NA	TRBV5-1
CASSLNLRAGQFF	TGTGCCAGCAGCTTAAATTTGAGGGCCGGGCAGTTCTTC	NA	TRBJ2-1	NA	TRBV11-1
CATSRDIRGGGELFF	TGTGCCACCAGCAGAGATATCCGCGGCGGTGGGGAGCTGTTTTTT	NA	TRBJ2-2	NA	TRBV15
CASSYSGSRGHEQFF	TGTGCCAGCAGTTACTCTGGGTCCCGAGGGCATGAGCAGTTCTTC	NA	TRBJ2-1	NA	TRBV6-5